A single sample is the source of the 29 T cell receptor beta chains below, sequenced in a study of blood T cell repertoires in COVID-19. The repertoire was sequenced with immunoSEQ multiplex PCR; TCRdb's copy has only in-frame clones and lacks some. The data hold roughly 140,000 clones, with more than 65% observed a single time. Sequencing used peripheral blood. These receptors came from a man aged 55 to 70 with active or convalescent COVID-19.

The V gene is TRBV4-1, the J gene TRBJ2-1; TRBD1 is a possible D gene (6 bases). The V gene lost 4 bases and the J gene lost 2 bases, with 12 bases spanning the gap. The CDR3 has 15 residues. Germline CDR1 and CDR2: MGHRA and YSYEKL. CDR3 sequence: CASSPLAGAYNEQFF. CDR3 nucleotide sequence: TGCGCCAGCAGCCCCCTGGCAGGGGCCTACAATGAGCAGTTCTTC.

The V gene is TRBV6-6, the J gene TRBJ1-2, with 7 bases that match TRBD1. Germline V gene lookup returns CDR1 MNHNY and CDR2 SVGAGI (reference sequence). With V trimmed by 8 bases and J by 9 bases, 18 bases remained unmatched. This CDR3 region has 15 residues. The CDR3 is CASQDRPSLTMRYTF. Here the CDR3 DNA reads TGTGCCAGCCAGGACAGGCCCTCTTTAACTATGCGCTACACCTTC.

V gene TRBV4-3 combines with J gene TRBJ1-3, with TRBD1 identical over 7 bases. The CDR3 loop spans 18 amino acids. Trimming cost V 0 bases and J 1 base; bases outside gene matches: 9. Germline CDR1 is LGHNA and CDR2 is YSLEER. The CDR3 loop reads CASSQDPPAGGSGNTIYF. CDR3 bases: TGCGCCAGCAGCCAAGATCCTCCGGCAGGGGGTTCTGGAAACACCATATATTTT.

This clone is a singleton in its sample. The rearrangement joins TRBV7-9 to TRBJ2-3; D is perhaps TRBD1 (5 bases). The CDR3 is 13 residues long. Germline V gives CDR1 SEHNR, CDR2 FQNEAQ (reference sequence). V was pared by 3 bases and J by 6 bases, with 10 bases between. CDR3 region: CASSLQGWDTQYF. In DNA form, the CDR3 reads TGTGCCAGCAGCTTGCAGGGCTGGGATACGCAGTATTTT.

With regard to this clone: Germline and junction disagree at one end, which may indicate a read error. For the CDR3, the DNA is TGTGCCAGCAGCTTGGCCTACAATTCACCCCTCCACTTT. Translating it yields CASSLAYNSPLHF. This sequence joins TRBV5-6 and TRBJ1-6, with D unresolved. The CDR3 has 13 amino acids. Germline values: CDR1 SGHDT, CDR2 YYEEEE.

The rearrangement links TRBV18 to TRBJ1-5; TRBD1 is a possible D gene (6 bases). With 3 bases removed from V and 0 bases from J, the gap between germline ends came to 12 bases. There are 16 residues in the CDR3. CDR1 is KGHSH, CDR2 LQKENI, per germline. CDR3 DNA: TGTGCCAGCTCACCGACGGACAGTTTTAGCAATCAGCCCCAGCATTTT. It codes for CASSPTDSFSNQPQHF. The full variable domain, completed using reference TRBV18 and TRBJ1-5, is NAGVMQNPRHLVRRRGQEARLRCSPMKGHSHVYWYRQLPEEGLKFMVYLQKENIIDESGMPKERFSAEFPKEGPSILRIQQVVRGDSAAYFCASSPTDSFSNQPQHFGDGTRLSIL.

The V call is TRBV7-9, the J call TRBJ2-1, with a tentative D call TRBD1 (6 bases). Germline V gene lookup returns CDR1 SEHNR and CDR2 FQNEAQ (reference sequence). The CDR3 consists of 15 residues. V lost 5 bases, J lost 7 bases, and 18 bases lay in between. CDR3: CASSKLNRVGNEQFF. CDR3 nucleotides: TGTGCCAGCAGCAAACTTAACAGGGTGGGGAATGAGCAGTTCTTC.

This chain's CDR3 is CAWTNRGRTDTQYF. The CDR3 nucleotides read TGTGCCTGGACAAACAGGGGGCGCACAGATACGCAGTATTTT. V and J are TRBV30 and TRBJ2-3, with 9 bases matching TRBD1. Trimming at V came to 4 bases and at J to 1 base, leaving 3 bases not matched to a gene. Germline-derived CDR1 and CDR2 are GTSNPN and SVGIG (reference sequence). The CDR3 length is 14 residues.

This chain links TRBV7-9 with TRBJ1-5; 11 nucleotides line up with TRBD1. V lost 1 base and J lost 6; bases outside the gene matches: 2. The V gene's germline CDR1 is SEHNR and CDR2 FQNEAQ (reference sequence). This CDR3 comprises 15 residues. CDR3: CASSLGTGGFQPQHF. In DNA form, the CDR3 reads TGTGCCAGCAGCTTAGGGACAGGGGGCTTTCAGCCCCAGCATTTT.

The chain recombines TRBV7-9 with TRBJ2-1; D is possibly TRBD2 (7 bases). The CDR3 spans 14 residues. CDR1 is SEHNR, CDR2 FQNEAQ, per germline (reference sequence). V was cut by 6 bases and J by 4 bases, with 13 bases left in between. The CDR3 sequence is CASRSGEGYNEQFF. For the CDR3, the DNA is TGTGCCAGCAGGTCAGGGGAGGGGTACAATGAGCAGTTCTTC.

J is TRBJ2-5 and V is TRBV27; the D is unclear. This CDR3 is built from 16 residues. Germline-derived CDR1 and CDR2 are MNHEY and SMNVEV (reference sequence). V lost 3 bases and J lost 1, with 15 bases in between. CDR3 DNA: TGTGCCAGCAGTTTCTTGCCTGGTGGGCCCCAAGAGACCCAGTACTTC. This encodes CASSFLPGGPQETQYF.

The chain is built from TRBV5-1 and TRBJ2-1; 12 nucleotides align to TRBD2. The CDR3 runs 17 residues. Trimming at V came to 0 bases and at J to 4 bases, leaving 5 bases not matched to a gene. Germline CDR1 is SGHRS and CDR2 is YFSETQ. The CDR3 spells CASSLGALAGGYNEQFF. The CDR3 region has the DNA TGCGCCAGCAGCTTGGGAGCCCTAGCGGGGGGGTACAATGAGCAGTTCTTC.

This sequence joins TRBV30 and TRBJ2-7; TRBD2 agrees at 10 bases. This CDR3 contains 14 residues. V dropped 6 bases and J dropped 2; count of bases not matched to a gene: 7. Germline assignment: CDR1 GTSNPN and CDR2 SVGIG (reference sequence). The CDR3 is CACSSTSGTYEQYF. CDR3 DNA: TGTGCCTGCTCATCAACTAGCGGGACCTACGAGCAGTACTTC.

The chain has TRBV30 and TRBJ1-1, with 8 bases aligning to TRBD1. V dropped 5 bases and J dropped 4; count of bases not matched to a gene: 3. This CDR3 has 12 amino acids. Germline V gives CDR1 GTSNPN, CDR2 SVGIG (reference sequence). The CDR3 coding sequence is TGTGCCTGGTCCAGGGGGCTCACTGAAGCTTTCTTT. It specifies CAWSRGLTEAFF.

The chain joins TRBV6-5 to TRBJ1-1, with a possible D match to TRBD1 (5 bases). This CDR3 spans 15 amino acids. V lost 6 bases and J lost 1, with 15 bases in between. Germline-derived CDR1 and CDR2 are MNHEY and SVGAGI. The chain's CDR3 is CASSPLGGENTEAFF. The CDR3 DNA is TGTGCCAGCAGCCCATTAGGAGGGGAGAACACTGAAGCTTTCTTT.

The gene calls are TRBV7-9 and TRBJ2-7, with 7 bases matching TRBD1. Trimming removed 4 bases from V and 3 bases from J; junction bases left unmatched: 9. CDR1 and CDR2 from the germline V gene are SEHNR and FQNEAQ (reference sequence). This CDR3 is built from 15 residues. The CDR3 loop reads CASSSLDREFYEQYF. The CDR3 nucleotides are TGTGCCAGCAGCTCGCTAGACAGGGAGTTCTACGAGCAGTACTTC.

The V and J genes are TRBV11-3 and TRBJ1-1, with D unresolved. Germline lookup yields CDR1 SGHNT and CDR2 YENEEA. The CDR3 runs to 16 residues. Between the trimmed V and J ends, which lost 4 bases and 0 bases, there was a span of 15 bases. The CDR3 DNA follows: TGTGCCAGCAGCTCCCTCCAGGTTTCAATGAACACTGAAGCTTTCTTT. It codes for CASSSLQVSMNTEAFF.

This clone was seen more than once but under ten times. V gene TRBV11-3 combines with J gene TRBJ1-4, with 8 bases lining up with TRBD1. J lost 3 bases, V lost 4 bases, and 4 bases had no gene match. Germline lookup yields CDR1 SGHNT and CDR2 YENEEA. The CDR3 totals 15 residues. As DNA, the CDR3 is TGTGCCAGCAGCTCAGAGACAGGGGCTAATGAAAAACTGTTTTTT. Its protein is CASSSETGANEKLFF. The full variable domain, its missing parts supplied by reference TRBV11-3 and TRBJ1-4, is EAGVVQSPRYKIIEKKQPVAFWCNPISGHNTLYWYLQNLGQGPELLIRYENEEAVDDSQLPKDRFSAERLKGVDSTLKIQPAELGDSAVYLCASSSETGANEKLFFGSGTQLSVL.

This clone has only one observation. The V call is TRBV6-2 or TRBV6-3, the J call TRBJ1-1; D gene unclear. Trimming took off 0 bases at V and 0 bases at J, with 11 bases between the two ends. Germline lookup yields CDR1 MNHEY and CDR2 SVGEGT. This CDR3 region has 16 residues. The CDR3 DNA sequence: TGTGCCAGCAGTTACTCGGACGCGACTATGAACACTGAAGCTTTCTTT. This sequence encodes CASSYSDATMNTEAFF.

V gene TRBV6-6 combines with J gene TRBJ1-1; 8 nucleotides line up with TRBD1. J gave up 0 bases and V 5 bases, and 8 bases lay outside the gene matches. Per germline, CDR1 MNHNY and CDR2 SVGAGI (reference sequence). CDR3 length: 16 residues. CDR3 sequence (DNA): TGTGCCAGCAGTGGACACGGGACAGGTTTGAACACTGAAGCTTTCTTT. Its translation is CASSGHGTGLNTEAFF.

The chain couples TRBV7-2 to TRBJ1-5; weak D call: TRBD1 (6 bases). The V end lost 2 bases, the J end lost 4 bases, and 9 bases lay between the germline ends. Germline CDR1 SGHTA, CDR2 FQGNSA. CDR3 length: 14 residues. The CDR3 sequence: CASSLQQGNQPQHF. The CDR3 nucleotides are TGTGCCAGCAGCTTACAACAGGGAAATCAGCCCCAGCATTTT. The complete variable domain, with remaining parts taken from reference TRBV7-2 and TRBJ1-5, reads GAGVSQSPSNKVTEKGKDVELRCDPISGHTALYWYRQSLGQGLEFLIYFQGNSAPDKSGLPSDRFSAERTGGSVSTLTIQRTQQEDSAVYLCASSLQQGNQPQHFGDGTRLSIL.

V and J are TRBV6-1 and TRBJ1-5; 7 bases align to TRBD1. The CDR3 contains 14 residues. Germline values: CDR1 MNHNS, CDR2 SASEGT. Unmatched junction bases numbered 3, after V lost 1 base and J lost 6 bases. CDR3 residues: CASSEGQGTQPQHF. The CDR3 nucleotides read TGTGCCAGCAGTGAAGGACAGGGTACTCAGCCCCAGCATTTT.

The table lists this clone with a count of one. CDR3 amino acids: CASSLTILGGNYNEQFF. The CDR3 coding sequence is TGTGCCAGCAGCTTAACAATCCTGGGCGGGAACTACAATGAGCAGTTCTTC. This sequence joins TRBV7-9 and TRBJ2-1, with D perhaps matching TRBD2 (6 bases). V was shortened by 2 bases and J by 3 bases, with 17 bases between the two germline ends. Germline V gene sequence: CDR1 SEHNR, CDR2 FQNEAQ (reference sequence). CDR3 length: 17 residues.

V usage is TRBV20-1 and J usage is TRBJ1-2, with unresolved D. There are 13 residues in the CDR3. Deletions cut 3 bases from V and 2 bases from J, with 10 bases between. Germline V gives CDR1 DFQATT, CDR2 SNEGSKA (reference sequence). CDR3 protein: CSASSPGNYGYTF. Written as DNA, the CDR3 is TGCAGTGCTAGTTCCCCAGGCAACTATGGCTACACCTTC.

There are a few counts of this clone. The V gene is TRBV19, the J gene TRBJ1-6; tentatively, D is TRBD1 (5 bases). Between the trimmed V and J ends, which lost 5 bases and 10 bases, there was a span of 18 bases. CDR1 is LNHDA and CDR2 is SQIVND in the germline V gene (reference sequence). The CDR3 covers 15 residues. Here the CDR3 DNA reads TGTGCCAGTAGTTATCCAGGACAAGTCAACTCACCCCTCCACTTT. It translates to CASSYPGQVNSPLHF.

This chain connects TRBV11-2 to TRBJ2-3; no reliable D call. This CDR3 is 12 amino acids long. The V end was cut by 5 bases, the J end by 2 bases, with 5 bases between. Looked up from germline, CDR1 is SGHAT and CDR2 is FQNNGV. CDR3 DNA: TGTGCCAGCAGCCAATCCACAGATACGCAGTATTTT. Its protein is CASSQSTDTQYF.

The J gene is TRBJ1-1, the V gene TRBV7-2; a weak D match, TRBD1 (6 bases). This CDR3 is 13 amino acids long. The germline V gene encodes CDR1 SGHTA and CDR2 FQGNSA. Between the trimmed V and J ends, which lost 6 bases and 2 bases, there was a span of 10 bases. This CDR3 is CASRLQGNTEAFF. CDR3 bases: TGTGCCAGCAGATTACAGGGTAACACTGAAGCTTTCTTT. The entire variable domain, with the rest obtained from reference TRBV7-2 and TRBJ1-1, is as follows: GAGVSQSPSNKVTEKGKDVELRCDPISGHTALYWYRQSLGQGLEFLIYFQGNSAPDKSGLPSDRFSAERTGGSVSTLTIQRTQQEDSAVYLCASRLQGNTEAFFGQGTRLTVV.

The genes are TRBV29-1 and TRBJ1-4; D not certain. The CDR3 totals 13 residues. V was trimmed by 4 bases and J by 6 bases, leaving 12 bases between them. The germline gives CDR1 SQVTM, CDR2 ANQGSEA. CDR3: CSVAGKVDEKLFF. The CDR3 DNA reads as TGCAGCGTTGCGGGGAAGGTGGATGAAAAACTGTTTTTT.

The chain combines TRBV6-5 with TRBJ1-3, with D tentatively TRBD1 (5 bases). The CDR3 sequence is 14 residues long. The germline CDR1 and CDR2 sequences are MNHEY and SVGAGI. Trimming cost V 7 bases and J 2 bases, with 12 bases left between them. CDR3 DNA sequence: TGTGCCAGCATAGTGCGGGGCGCTGGAAACACCATATATTTT. This encodes CASIVRGAGNTIYF.